The 15 T cell receptor beta chains below were found in one sample sequenced in a study of T cell repertoires in MIS-A myocarditis. Clones were read by immunoSEQ multiplex PCR, and TCRdb kept only the in-frame ones, dropping some. Found here are 15,000 or so clones, around 70% of them singletons; the top ten hold approximately 61%. The sequenced material came from left ventricle heart tissue obtained at autopsy. These TCRs come from a man between 18 and 35 years old with fulminant myocarditis from multisystem inflammatory syndrome in adults (MIS-A) after COVID-19.

This sequence joins TRBV5-6 and TRBJ1-5, with 7 positions matching TRBD1. With 4 bases clipped from V and 0 bases from J, the junction kept 10 bases outside the gene matches. CDR1 is SGHDT, CDR2 YYEEEE, per germline. The CDR3 totals 17 residues. This CDR3 reads CASSTSGGSGSNQPQHF. As DNA, the CDR3 is TGTGCCAGCAGCACTTCAGGGGGTTCAGGTAGCAATCAGCCCCAGCATTTT.

This clone has more than one count but fewer than ten. V is TRBV4-3 and J is TRBJ1-6; D perhaps matches TRBD1 (5 bases). Germline CDR1 and CDR2: LGHNA and YSLEER. Trimming stripped 4 bases from V and 4 bases from J, with 8 bases between. The CDR3 spans 14 residues. The CDR3 DNA sequence: TGCGCCAGCAGCCCGGGACCTTATAATTCACCCCTCCACTTT. Translation gives CASSPGPYNSPLHF.

The sample holds a few counts of this clone. V gene TRBV2 combines with J gene TRBJ2-7; D may be TRBD2 (6 bases). Germline V gene sequence: CDR1 SNHLY, CDR2 FYNNEI. This CDR3 is built from 14 residues. V lost 4 bases and J lost 2, with 12 bases in between. CDR3 coding DNA: TGTGCCAGCAGTGGGGGACTCATCCCCTACGAGCAGTACTTC. It encodes CASSGGLIPYEQYF.

This clone was observed a single time. The chain recombines TRBV30 with TRBJ2-7, with 8 bases identical to TRBD1. There are 13 residues in the CDR3. CDR1 GTSNPN and CDR2 SVGIG come from the germline V gene (reference sequence). J lost 6 bases, V lost 5 bases, and 9 bases had no gene match. This chain's CDR3 is CAWDRQGNGEQYF. As DNA, the CDR3 is TGTGCCTGGGATAGACAGGGGAATGGCGAGCAGTACTTC.

This rearrangement joins TRBV2 to TRBJ2-7; 7 bases agree with TRBD1. The germline CDR1 and CDR2 sequences are SNHLY and FYNNEI. The V and J ends lost 10 bases and 2 bases, in that order; junction bases with no gene match: 5. The CDR3 covers 12 residues. CDR3 region: CATRDSTYEQYF. The CDR3 DNA reads as TGTGCCACCCGGGACAGCACCTACGAGCAGTACTTC.

The CDR3 DNA sequence: TGTGCCAGCAGTAAGAACACCGGGGAGCTGTTTTTT. It is translated as CASSKNTGELFF. This chain connects TRBV6-2 or TRBV6-3 to TRBJ2-2; D gene uncertain. This CDR3 contains 12 residues. Trimming stripped 5 bases from V and 1 base from J, with 2 bases between. Looked up from germline, CDR1 is MNHEY and CDR2 is SVGEGT.

The rearrangement uses TRBV27 and TRBJ1-6, with 7 bases identical to TRBD1. Looked up from germline, CDR1 is MNHEY and CDR2 is SMNVEV (reference sequence). The J segment lost 13 bases and the V segment lost 5 bases, leaving 14 bases of the junction unmatched. The length of the CDR3 is 15 residues. The CDR3 sequence: CASSLTGILVSPLHF. The CDR3 bases are TGTGCCAGCAGTCTGACAGGGATTCTAGTTTCGCCCCTCCACTTT.

The rearrangement uses TRBV24-1 and TRBJ1-4, with 10 bases matching TRBD1. Trimming took 1 base from V and 9 from J; bases not matched to a gene: 10. This CDR3 spans 17 amino acids. CDR1 KGHDR and CDR2 SFDVKD come from the germline V gene. The CDR3 reads CATSDFGDRGGYKKLFF. The DNA for the CDR3 is TGTGCCACCAGTGATTTTGGGGACAGGGGAGGGTATAAAAAACTGTTTTTT.

The V gene is TRBV28, the J gene TRBJ1-3; D remains ambiguous. Germline CDR1 MDHEN, CDR2 SYDVKM. The CDR3 length is 14 residues. V was cut by 2 bases and J by 7 bases, with 12 bases left in between. CDR3: CASSLKGMSNTIYF. DNA of the CDR3: TGTGCCAGCAGTTTAAAGGGAATGAGTAACACCATATATTTT.

V gene TRBV7-2 combines with J gene TRBJ2-1; no reliable D call. CDR1 SGHTA and CDR2 FQGNSA come from the germline V gene. The CDR3 contains 14 residues. V lost 4 bases, J lost 4 bases, and 11 bases lay in between. CDR3 protein: CASSSARTYNEQFF. CDR3 sequence (DNA): TGTGCCAGCAGCTCCGCTCGGACGTACAATGAGCAGTTCTTC.

The chain recombines TRBV4-1 with TRBJ2-5, with no clear D. The germline gives CDR1 MGHRA, CDR2 YSYEKL. The CDR3 length is 13 residues. The germline V and J ends were trimmed by 4 bases and 7 bases, with 13 bases remaining between them. The CDR3 coding sequence is TGCGCCAGCAGCCGGGCTGGATCCGGGACCCAGTACTTC. Its protein is CASSRAGSGTQYF.

The V call is TRBV12-3 or TRBV12-4, the J call TRBJ2-5; D possibly corresponds to TRBD2 (6 bases). This CDR3 is built from 12 residues. V lost 9 bases and J lost 5, with 13 bases in between. CDR3 in DNA: TGTGCCAGTGGGGGGACGAGGGAGACCCAGTACTTC. Translating it yields CASGGTRETQYF.

Comment on this clone: One junction end does not reproduce the germline sequence, and a read error may be involved. The rearrangement uses TRBV7-8 and TRBJ2-5; no reliable D call. Germline CDR1 and CDR2: SGHVS and FQNEAQ. The CDR3 runs to 14 residues. CDR3 DNA: TGTGACAGCAGCTTCGCCCCTTCACGGGAGACCCAGTACTTC. Its translation is CDSSFAPSRETQYF.

This clone was seen just once. This chain links TRBV7-8 with TRBJ2-2; the D is unclear. CDR3 length equals 13 residues. CDR1 is SGHVS and CDR2 is FQNEAQ in the germline V gene. Trimming pared 2 bases from V and 7 bases from J, leaving 8 bases between. CDR3 amino acids: CASSLSSHGELFF. The DNA of the CDR3 is TGTGCCAGCAGCTTATCCTCCCACGGGGAGCTGTTTTTT.

The chain combines TRBV7-2 with TRBJ1-5, with no clear D. Trimming pared 2 bases from V and 1 base from J, leaving 6 bases between. The CDR3 spans 14 residues. Germline CDR1 reads SGHTA; CDR2 reads FQGNSA. CDR3 region: CASSLWRSNQPQHF. The CDR3 DNA sequence: TGTGCCAGCAGCTTATGGCGGAGCAATCAGCCCCAGCATTTT.